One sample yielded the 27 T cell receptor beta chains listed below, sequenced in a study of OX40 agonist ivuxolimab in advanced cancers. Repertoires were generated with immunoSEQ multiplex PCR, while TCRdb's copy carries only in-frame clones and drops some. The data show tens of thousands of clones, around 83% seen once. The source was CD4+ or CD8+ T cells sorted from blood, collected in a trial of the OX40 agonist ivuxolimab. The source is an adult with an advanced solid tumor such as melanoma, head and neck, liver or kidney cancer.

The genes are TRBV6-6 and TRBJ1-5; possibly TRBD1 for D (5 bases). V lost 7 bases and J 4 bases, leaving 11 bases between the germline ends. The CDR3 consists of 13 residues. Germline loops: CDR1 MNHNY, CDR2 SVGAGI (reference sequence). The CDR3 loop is CASTPHRNQPQHF. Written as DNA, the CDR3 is TGTGCCAGCACCCCACACAGGAATCAGCCCCAGCATTTT.

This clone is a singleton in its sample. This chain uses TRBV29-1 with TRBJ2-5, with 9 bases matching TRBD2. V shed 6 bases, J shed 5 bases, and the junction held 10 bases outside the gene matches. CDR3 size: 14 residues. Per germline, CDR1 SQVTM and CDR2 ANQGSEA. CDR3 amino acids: CSVTSGPTGETQYF. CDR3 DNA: TGCAGCGTGACTAGCGGCCCCACTGGGGAGACCCAGTACTTC.

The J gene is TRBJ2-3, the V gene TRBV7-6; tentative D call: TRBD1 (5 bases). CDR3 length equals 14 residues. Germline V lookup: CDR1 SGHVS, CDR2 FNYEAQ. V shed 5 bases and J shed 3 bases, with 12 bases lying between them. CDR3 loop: CASSPGALTDTQYF. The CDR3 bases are TGTGCCAGCAGCCCTGGGGCACTTACAGATACGCAGTATTTT. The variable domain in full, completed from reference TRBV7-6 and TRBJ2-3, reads GAGVSQSPRYKVTKRGQDVALRCDPISGHVSLYWYRQALGQGPEFLTYFNYEAQQDKSGLPNDRFSAERPEGSISTLTIQRTEQRDSAMYRCASSPGALTDTQYFGPGTRLTVL.

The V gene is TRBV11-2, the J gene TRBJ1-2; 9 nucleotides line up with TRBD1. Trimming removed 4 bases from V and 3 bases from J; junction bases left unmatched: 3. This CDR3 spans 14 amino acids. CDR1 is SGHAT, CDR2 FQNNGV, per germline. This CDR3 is CASSWTGEDYGYTF. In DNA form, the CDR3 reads TGTGCCAGCAGCTGGACAGGGGAGGACTATGGCTACACCTTC.

The CDR3 region is CASSEPGNTEAFF. The CDR3 nucleotides are TGTGCCAGCAGTGAACCAGGGAACACTGAAGCTTTCTTT. J is TRBJ1-1 and V is TRBV25-1; D not certain. V was pared by 2 bases and J by 1 base, with 5 bases between. From germline, CDR1 is MGHDK and CDR2 SYGVNS. The CDR3 is 13 amino acids.

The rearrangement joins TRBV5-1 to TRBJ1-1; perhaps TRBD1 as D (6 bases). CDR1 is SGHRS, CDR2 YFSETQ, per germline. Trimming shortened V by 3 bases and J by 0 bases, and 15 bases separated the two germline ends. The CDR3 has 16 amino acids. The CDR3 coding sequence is TGCGCCAGCAGCTGGGGGGCGGTGGCTTTGAACACTGAAGCTTTCTTT. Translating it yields CASSWGAVALNTEAFF.

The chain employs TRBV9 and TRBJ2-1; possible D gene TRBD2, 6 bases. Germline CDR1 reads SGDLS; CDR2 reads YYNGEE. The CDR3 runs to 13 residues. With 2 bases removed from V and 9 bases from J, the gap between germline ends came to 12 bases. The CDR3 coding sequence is TGTGCCAGCAGCGTTTACGCGGGGATTGAGCAGTTCTTC. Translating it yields CASSVYAGIEQFF.

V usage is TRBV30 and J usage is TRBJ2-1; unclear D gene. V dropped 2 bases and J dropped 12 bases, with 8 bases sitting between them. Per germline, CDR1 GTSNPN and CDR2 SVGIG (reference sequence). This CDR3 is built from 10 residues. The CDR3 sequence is CAWSWEMQFF. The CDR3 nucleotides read TGTGCCTGGAGTTGGGAAATGCAGTTCTTC. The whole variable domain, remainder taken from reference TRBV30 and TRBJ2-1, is SQTIHQWPATLVQPVGSPLSLECTVEGTSNPNLYWYRQAAGRGLQLLFYSVGIGQISSEVPQNLSASRPQDRQFILSSKKLLLSDSGFYLCAWSWEMQFFGPGTRLTVL.

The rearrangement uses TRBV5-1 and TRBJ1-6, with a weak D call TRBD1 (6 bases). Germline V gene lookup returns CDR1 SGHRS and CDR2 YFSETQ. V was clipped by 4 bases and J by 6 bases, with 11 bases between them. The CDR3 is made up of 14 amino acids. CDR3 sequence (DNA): TGCGCCAGCAGCCCCCAGGGGAGTAATTCACCCCTCCACTTT. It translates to CASSPQGSNSPLHF.

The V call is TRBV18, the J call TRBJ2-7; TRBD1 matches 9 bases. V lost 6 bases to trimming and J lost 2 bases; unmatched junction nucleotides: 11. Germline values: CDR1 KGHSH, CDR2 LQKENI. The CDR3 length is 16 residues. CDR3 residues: CASSPYTGTGTYEQYF. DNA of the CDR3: TGTGCCAGCTCGCCCTATACCGGGACAGGGACCTACGAGCAGTACTTC.

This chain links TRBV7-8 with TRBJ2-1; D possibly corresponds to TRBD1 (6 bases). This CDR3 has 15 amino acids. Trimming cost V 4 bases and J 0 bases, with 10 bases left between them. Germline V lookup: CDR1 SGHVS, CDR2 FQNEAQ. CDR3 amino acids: CASSSQGSSYNEQFF. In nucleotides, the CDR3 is TGTGCCAGCAGCTCACAGGGTAGCTCCTACAATGAGCAGTTCTTC.

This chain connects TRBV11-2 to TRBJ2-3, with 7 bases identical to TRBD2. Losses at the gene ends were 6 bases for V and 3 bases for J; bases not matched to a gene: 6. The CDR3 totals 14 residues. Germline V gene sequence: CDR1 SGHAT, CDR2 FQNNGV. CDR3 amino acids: CASRWTGGTDTQYF. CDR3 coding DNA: TGTGCCAGCAGGTGGACGGGAGGAACAGATACGCAGTATTTT.

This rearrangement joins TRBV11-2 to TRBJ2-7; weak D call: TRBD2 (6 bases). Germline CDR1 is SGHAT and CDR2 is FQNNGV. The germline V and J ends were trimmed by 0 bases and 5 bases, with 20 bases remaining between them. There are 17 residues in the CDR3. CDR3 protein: CASSLDMSRDSGHEQYF. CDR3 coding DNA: TGTGCCAGCAGCTTAGATATGTCAAGGGACTCGGGTCACGAGCAGTACTTC.

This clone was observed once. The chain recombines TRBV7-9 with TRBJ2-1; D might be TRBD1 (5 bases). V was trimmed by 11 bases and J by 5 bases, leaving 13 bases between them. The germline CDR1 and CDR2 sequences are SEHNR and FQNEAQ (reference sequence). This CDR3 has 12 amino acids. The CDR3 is CAWTTVNNEQFF. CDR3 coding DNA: TGTGCCTGGACGACAGTTAACAATGAGCAGTTCTTC.

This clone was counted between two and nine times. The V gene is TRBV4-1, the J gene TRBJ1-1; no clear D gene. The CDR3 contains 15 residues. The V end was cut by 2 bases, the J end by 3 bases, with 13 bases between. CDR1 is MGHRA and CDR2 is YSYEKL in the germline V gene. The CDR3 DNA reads TGCGCCAGCAGCCAACCGAATCGGTTGGACACTGAAGCTTTCTTT. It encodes CASSQPNRLDTEAFF.

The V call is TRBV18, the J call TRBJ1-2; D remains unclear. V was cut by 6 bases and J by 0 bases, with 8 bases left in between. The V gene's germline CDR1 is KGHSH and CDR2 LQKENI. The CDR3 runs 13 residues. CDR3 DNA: TGTGCCAGCTCCTTGCAGACTAACTATGGCTACACCTTC. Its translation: CASSLQTNYGYTF.

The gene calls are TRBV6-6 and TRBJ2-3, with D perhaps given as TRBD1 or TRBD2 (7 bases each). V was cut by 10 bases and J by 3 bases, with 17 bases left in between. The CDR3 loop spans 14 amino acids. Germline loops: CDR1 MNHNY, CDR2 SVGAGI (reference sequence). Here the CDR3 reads CATRTGEGTDTQYF. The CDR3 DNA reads TGTGCCACCCGTACAGGGGAGGGGACAGATACGCAGTATTTT.

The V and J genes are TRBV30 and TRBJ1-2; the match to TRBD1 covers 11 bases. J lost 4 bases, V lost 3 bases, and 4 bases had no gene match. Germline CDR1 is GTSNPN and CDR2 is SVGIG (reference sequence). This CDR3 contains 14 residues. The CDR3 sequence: CAWSGGQGGYGYTF. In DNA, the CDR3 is TGTGCCTGGAGCGGGGGACAGGGGGGCTATGGCTACACCTTC.

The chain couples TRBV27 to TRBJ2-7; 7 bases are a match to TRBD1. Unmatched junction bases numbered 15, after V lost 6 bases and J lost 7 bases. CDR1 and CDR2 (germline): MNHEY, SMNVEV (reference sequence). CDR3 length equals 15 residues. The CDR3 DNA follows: TGTGCCAGCAGCCCCCAAAGAGGGGGCGTTAGTGAGCAGTACTTC. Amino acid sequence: CASSPQRGGVSEQYF.

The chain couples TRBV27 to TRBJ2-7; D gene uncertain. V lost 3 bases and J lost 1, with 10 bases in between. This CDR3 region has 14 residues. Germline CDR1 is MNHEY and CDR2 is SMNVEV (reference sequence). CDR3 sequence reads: CASSFRPSSYEQYF. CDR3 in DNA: TGTGCCAGCAGTTTCCGACCGTCGTCCTACGAGCAGTACTTC.

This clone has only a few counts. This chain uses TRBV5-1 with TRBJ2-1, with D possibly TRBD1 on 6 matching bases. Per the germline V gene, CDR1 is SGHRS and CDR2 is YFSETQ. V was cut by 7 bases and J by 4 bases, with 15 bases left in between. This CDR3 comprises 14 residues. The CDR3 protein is CASGQDRAYNEQFF. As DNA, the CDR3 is TGCGCCAGCGGGCAGGACAGAGCTTACAATGAGCAGTTCTTC.

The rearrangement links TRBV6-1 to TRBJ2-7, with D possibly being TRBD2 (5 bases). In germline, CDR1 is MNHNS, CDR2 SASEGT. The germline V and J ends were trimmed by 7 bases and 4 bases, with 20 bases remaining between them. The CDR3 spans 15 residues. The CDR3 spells CASIKGSIRGYEQYF. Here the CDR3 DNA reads TGTGCCAGCATCAAGGGCTCAATTCGGGGTTACGAGCAGTACTTC.

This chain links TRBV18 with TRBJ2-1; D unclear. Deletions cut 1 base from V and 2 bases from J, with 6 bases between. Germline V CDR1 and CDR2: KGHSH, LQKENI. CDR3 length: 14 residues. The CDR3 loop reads CASSPRQTYNEQFF. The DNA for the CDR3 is TGTGCCAGCTCACCACGGCAAACCTACAATGAGCAGTTCTTC.

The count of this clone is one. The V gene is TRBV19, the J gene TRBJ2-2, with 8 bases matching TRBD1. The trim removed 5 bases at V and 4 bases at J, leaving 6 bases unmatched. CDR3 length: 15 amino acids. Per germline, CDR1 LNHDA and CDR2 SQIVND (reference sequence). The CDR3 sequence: CASSRQGASTGELFF. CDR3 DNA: TGTGCCAGTAGTCGGCAGGGGGCATCCACCGGGGAGCTGTTTTTT.

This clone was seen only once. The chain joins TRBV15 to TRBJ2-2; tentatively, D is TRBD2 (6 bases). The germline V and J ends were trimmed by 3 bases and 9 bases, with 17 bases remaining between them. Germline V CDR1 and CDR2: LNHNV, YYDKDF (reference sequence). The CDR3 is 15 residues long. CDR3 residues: CATSRQEGRSRELFF. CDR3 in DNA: TGTGCCACCAGCAGGCAGGAGGGAAGATCCCGGGAGCTGTTTTTT. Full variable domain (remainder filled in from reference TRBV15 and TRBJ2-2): DAMVIQNPRYQVTQFGKPVTLSCSQTLNHNVMYWYQQKSSQAPKLLFHYYDKDFNNEADTPDNFQSRRPNTSFCFLDIRSPGLGDTAMYLCATSRQEGRSRELFFGEGSRLTVL.

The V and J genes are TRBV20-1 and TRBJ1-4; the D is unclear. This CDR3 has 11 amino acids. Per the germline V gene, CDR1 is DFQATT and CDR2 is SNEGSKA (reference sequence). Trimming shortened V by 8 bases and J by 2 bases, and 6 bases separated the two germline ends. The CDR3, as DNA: TGCAGTCCTACCACTAATGAAAAACTGTTTTTT. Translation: CSPTTNEKLFF.

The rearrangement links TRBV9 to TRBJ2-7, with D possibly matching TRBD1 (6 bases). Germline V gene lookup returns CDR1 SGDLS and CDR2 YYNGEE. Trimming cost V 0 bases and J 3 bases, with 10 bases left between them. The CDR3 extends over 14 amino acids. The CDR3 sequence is CASSVAQGIYEQYF. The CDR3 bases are TGTGCCAGCAGCGTAGCACAGGGTATCTACGAGCAGTACTTC. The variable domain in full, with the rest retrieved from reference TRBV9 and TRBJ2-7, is DSGVTQTPKHLITATGQRVTLRCSPRSGDLSVYWYQQSLDQGLQFLIQYYNGEERAKGNILERFSAQQFPDLHSELNLSSLELGDSALYFCASSVAQGIYEQYFGPGTRLTVT.